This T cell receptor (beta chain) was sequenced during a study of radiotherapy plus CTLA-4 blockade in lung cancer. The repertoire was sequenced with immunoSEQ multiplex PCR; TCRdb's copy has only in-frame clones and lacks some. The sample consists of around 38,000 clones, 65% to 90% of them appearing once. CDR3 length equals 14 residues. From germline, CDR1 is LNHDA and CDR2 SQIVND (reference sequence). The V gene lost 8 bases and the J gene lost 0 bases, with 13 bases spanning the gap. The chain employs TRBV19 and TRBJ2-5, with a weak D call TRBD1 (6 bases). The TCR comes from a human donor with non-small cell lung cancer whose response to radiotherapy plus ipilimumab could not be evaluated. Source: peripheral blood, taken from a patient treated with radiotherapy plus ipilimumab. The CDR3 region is CASQQGQYQETQYF. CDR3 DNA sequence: TGTGCCAGTCAACAGGGCCAGTACCAAGAGACCCAGTACTTC.